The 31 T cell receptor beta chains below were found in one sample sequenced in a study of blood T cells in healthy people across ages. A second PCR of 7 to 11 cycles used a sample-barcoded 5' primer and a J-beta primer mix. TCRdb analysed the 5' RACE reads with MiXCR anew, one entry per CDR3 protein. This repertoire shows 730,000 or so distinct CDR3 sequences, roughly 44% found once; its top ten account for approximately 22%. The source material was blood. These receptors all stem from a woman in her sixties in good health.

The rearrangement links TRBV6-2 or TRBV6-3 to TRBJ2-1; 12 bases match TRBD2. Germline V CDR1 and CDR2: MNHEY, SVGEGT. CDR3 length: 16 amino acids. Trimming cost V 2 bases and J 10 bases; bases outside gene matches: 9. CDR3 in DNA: TGTGCCAGCAGTTACATTGGCGGACTAGCGGGAAGGGAGCAGTTCTTC. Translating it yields CASSYIGGLAGREQFF.

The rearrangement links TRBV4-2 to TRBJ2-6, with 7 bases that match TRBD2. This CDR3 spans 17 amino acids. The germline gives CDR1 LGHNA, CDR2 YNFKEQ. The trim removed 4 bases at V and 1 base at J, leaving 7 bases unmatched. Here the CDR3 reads CASSRRETGSGANVLTF. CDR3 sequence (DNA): TGTGCCAGCAGCCGGCGGGAGACTGGATCTGGGGCCAACGTCCTGACTTTC.

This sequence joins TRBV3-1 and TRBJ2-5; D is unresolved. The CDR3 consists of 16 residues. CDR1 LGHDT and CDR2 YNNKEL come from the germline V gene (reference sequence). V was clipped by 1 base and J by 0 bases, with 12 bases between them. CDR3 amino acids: CASSQGVRWYQETQYF. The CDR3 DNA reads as TGTGCCAGCAGCCAAGGAGTGAGGTGGTACCAAGAGACCCAGTACTTC.

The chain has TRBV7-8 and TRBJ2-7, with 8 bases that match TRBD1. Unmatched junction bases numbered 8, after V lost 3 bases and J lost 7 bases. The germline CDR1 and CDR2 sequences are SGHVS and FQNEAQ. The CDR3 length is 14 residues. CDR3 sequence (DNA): TGTGCCAGCAGCTTTCGGACAGGGACCAATGAGCAGTACTTC. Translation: CASSFRTGTNEQYF.

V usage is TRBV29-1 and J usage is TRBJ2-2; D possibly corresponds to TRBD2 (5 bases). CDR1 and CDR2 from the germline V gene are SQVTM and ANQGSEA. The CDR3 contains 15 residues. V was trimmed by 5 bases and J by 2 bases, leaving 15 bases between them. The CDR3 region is CSVPGAAANTGELFF. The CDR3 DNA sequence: TGCAGCGTTCCCGGAGCGGCAGCCAACACCGGGGAGCTGTTTTTT.

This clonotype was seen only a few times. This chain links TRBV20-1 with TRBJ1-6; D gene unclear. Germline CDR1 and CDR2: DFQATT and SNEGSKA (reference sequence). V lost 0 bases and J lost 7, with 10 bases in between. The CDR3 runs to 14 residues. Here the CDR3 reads CSARDPRANSPLHF. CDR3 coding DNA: TGCAGTGCTAGAGATCCCCGGGCGAATTCACCCCTCCACTTT.

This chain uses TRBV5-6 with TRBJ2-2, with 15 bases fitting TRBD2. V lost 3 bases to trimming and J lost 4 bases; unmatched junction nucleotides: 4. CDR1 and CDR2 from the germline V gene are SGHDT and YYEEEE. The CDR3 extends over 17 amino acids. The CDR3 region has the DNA TGTGCCAGCAGCTGGGGACTAGCGGGAGGTAGCACCGGGGAGCTGTTTTTT. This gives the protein CASSWGLAGGSTGELFF.

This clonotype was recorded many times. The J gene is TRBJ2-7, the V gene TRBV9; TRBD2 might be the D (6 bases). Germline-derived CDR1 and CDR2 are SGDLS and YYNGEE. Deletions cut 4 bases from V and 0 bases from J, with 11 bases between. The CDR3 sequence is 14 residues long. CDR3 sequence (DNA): TGTGCCAGCAGCCCAAGGACTAACTCCTACGAGCAGTACTTC. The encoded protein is CASSPRTNSYEQYF.

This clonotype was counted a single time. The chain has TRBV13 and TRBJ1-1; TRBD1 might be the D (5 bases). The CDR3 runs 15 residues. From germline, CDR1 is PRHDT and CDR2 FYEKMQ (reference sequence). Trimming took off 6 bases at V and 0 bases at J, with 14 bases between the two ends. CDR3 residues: CASSPIGAVNTEAFF. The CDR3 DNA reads TGTGCCAGCAGTCCTATAGGGGCGGTGAACACTGAAGCTTTCTTT.

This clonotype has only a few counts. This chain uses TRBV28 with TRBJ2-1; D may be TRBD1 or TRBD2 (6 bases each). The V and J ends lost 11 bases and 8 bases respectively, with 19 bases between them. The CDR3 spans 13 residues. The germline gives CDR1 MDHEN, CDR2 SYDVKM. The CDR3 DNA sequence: TGTGCCTCCCAGGTCCCCGGGGGCGATGAGCAGTTCTTC. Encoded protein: CASQVPGGDEQFF.

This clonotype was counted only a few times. The CDR3 DNA follows: TGCAGTGCTAGAGATCCGGTACGGAGGGCTCGGGGGCAGTTCTTC. This codes for CSARDPVRRARGQFF. The chain combines TRBV20-1 with TRBJ2-1, with D possibly matching TRBD2 (6 bases). Trimming removed 0 bases at V and 12 bases at J, with 21 bases between. The CDR3 is made up of 15 amino acids. Per germline, CDR1 DFQATT and CDR2 SNEGSKA (reference sequence).

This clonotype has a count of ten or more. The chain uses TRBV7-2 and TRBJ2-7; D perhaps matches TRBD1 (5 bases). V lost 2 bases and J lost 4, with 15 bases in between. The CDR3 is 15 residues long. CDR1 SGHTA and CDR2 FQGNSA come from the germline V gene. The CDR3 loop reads CASSLFQGWDYEQYF. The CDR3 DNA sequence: TGTGCCAGCAGCTTATTCCAGGGTTGGGATTACGAGCAGTACTTC.

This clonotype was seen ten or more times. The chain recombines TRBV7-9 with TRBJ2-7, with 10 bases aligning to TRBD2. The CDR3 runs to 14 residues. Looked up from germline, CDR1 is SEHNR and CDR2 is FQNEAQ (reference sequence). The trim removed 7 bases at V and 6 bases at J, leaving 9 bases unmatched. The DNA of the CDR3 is TGTGCCAGCACTCTAGCGGGAGTGGGTGGCGAGCAGTACTTC. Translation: CASTLAGVGGEQYF.

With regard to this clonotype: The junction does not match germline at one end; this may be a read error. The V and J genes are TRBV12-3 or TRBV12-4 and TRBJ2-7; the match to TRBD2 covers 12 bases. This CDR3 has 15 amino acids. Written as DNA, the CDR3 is TGTGCCAGCAGAACGACTAGCGGGGGAACCTACGGGCAGTACTTC. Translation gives CASRTTSGGTYGQYF.

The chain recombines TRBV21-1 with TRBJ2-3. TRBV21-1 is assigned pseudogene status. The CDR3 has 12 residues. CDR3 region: CASGKGTDTQYF. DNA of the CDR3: TGTGCCAGCGGAAAGGGTACAGATACGCAGTATTTT.

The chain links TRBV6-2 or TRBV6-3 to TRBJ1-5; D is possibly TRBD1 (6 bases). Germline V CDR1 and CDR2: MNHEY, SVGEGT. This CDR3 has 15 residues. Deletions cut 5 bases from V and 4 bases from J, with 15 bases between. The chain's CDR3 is CASSTQGRVNQPQHF. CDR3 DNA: TGTGCCAGCAGTACTCAGGGGAGAGTTAATCAGCCCCAGCATTTT.

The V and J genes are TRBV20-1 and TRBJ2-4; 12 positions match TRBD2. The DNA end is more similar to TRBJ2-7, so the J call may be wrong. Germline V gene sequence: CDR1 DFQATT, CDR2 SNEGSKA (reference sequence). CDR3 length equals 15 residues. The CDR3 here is CSALGLAGLTYEQYF. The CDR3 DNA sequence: TGCAGTGCTTTGGGACTAGCGGGCTTGACCTACGAGCAGTACTTC.

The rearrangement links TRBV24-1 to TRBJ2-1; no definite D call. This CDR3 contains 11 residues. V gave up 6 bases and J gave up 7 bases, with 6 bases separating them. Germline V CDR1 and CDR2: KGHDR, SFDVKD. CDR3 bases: TGTGCCACCAGTCAAGGGAATGAGCAGTTCTTC. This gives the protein CATSQGNEQFF.

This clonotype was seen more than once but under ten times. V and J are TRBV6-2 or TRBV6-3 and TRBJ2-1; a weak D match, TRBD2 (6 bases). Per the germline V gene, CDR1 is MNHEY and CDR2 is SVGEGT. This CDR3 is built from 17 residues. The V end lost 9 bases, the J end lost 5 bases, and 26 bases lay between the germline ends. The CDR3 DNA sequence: TGTGCCAGTGGGGACTTACCGAGATCGAGAGTACACAATGAGCAGTTCTTC. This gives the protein CASGDLPRSRVHNEQFF.

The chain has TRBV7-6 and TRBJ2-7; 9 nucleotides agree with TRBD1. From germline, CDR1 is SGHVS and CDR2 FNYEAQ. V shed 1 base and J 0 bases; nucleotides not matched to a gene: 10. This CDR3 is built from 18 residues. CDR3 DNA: TGTGCCAGCAGCTTAGGAGTCTTTGGACAGGGGAGCTCCTACGAGCAGTACTTC. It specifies CASSLGVFGQGSSYEQYF.

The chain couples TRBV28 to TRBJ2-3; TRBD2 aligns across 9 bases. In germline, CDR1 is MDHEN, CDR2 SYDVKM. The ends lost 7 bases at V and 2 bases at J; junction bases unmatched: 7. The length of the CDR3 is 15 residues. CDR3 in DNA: TGTGCCAGCAAACTGGAGGGACTAGCCACAGATACGCAGTATTTT. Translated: CASKLEGLATDTQYF.

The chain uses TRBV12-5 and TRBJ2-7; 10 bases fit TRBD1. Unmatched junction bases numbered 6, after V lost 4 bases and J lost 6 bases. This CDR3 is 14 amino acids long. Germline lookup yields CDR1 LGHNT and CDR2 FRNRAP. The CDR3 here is CASGSGTGALEQYF. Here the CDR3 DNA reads TGTGCTAGTGGTTCCGGGACAGGGGCACTCGAGCAGTACTTC.

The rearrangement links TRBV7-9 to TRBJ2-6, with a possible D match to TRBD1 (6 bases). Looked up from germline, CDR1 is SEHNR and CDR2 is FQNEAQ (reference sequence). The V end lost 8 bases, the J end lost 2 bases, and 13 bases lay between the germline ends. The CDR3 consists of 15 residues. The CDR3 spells CASSKGGTGANVLTF. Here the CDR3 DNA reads TGTGCCAGCTCCAAAGGGGGAACTGGGGCCAACGTCCTGACTTTC.

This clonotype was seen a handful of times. CDR3 nucleotides: TGCAGCGTTGAAGTGGCGGGACTAGCATCAGATACGCAGTATTTT. Amino acids: CSVEVAGLASDTQYF. V usage is TRBV29-1 and J usage is TRBJ2-3, with TRBD2 matching 9 bases. CDR3 length: 15 residues. V lost 1 base to trimming and J lost 4 bases; unmatched junction nucleotides: 6. Germline V CDR1 and CDR2: SQVTM, ANQGSEA.

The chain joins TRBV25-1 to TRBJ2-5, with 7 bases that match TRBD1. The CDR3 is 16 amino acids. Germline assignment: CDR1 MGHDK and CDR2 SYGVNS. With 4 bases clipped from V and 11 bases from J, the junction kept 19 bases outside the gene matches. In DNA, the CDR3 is TGTGCCAGCAGTGGGATCCGGGACAGTGGTTGGAAGGAGCAGTACTTC. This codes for CASSGIRDSGWKEQYF.

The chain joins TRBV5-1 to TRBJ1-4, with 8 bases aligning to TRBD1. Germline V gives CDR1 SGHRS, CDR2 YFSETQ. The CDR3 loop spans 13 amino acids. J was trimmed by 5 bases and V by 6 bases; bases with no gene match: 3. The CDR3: CASKDRGNEKLFF. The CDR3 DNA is TGCGCCAGCAAAGACAGGGGAAATGAAAAACTGTTTTTT.

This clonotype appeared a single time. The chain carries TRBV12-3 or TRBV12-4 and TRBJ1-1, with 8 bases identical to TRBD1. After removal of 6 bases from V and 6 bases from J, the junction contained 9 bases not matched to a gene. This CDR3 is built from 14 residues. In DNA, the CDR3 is TGTGCCAGCAGCCCTCCCGGACAGGGTGCTGAAGCTTTCTTT. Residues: CASSPPGQGAEAFF.

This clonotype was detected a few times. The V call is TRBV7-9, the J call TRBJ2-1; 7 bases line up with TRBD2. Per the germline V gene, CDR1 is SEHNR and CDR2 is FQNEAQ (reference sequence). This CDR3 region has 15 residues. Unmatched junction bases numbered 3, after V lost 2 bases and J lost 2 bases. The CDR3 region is CASSLSGGTYNEQFF. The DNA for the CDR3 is TGTGCCAGCAGCTTATCGGGGGGAACCTACAATGAGCAGTTCTTC.

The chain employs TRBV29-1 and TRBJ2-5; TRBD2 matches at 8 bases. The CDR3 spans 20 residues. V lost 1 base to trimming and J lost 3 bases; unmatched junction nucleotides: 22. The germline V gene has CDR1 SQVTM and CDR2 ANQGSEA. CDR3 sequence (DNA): TGCAGCGTTGAAGGGGACCTCGTGGCGAGCGGGGGCAGTTTTAAAGAGACCCAGTACTTC. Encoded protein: CSVEGDLVASGGSFKETQYF.

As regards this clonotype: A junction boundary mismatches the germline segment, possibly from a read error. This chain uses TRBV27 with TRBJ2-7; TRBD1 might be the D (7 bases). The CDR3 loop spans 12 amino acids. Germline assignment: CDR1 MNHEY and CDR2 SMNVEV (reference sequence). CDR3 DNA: TGTACCAGCAGTGGCCAGGGGGGACACCAGTACTTC. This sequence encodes CTSSGQGGHQYF.

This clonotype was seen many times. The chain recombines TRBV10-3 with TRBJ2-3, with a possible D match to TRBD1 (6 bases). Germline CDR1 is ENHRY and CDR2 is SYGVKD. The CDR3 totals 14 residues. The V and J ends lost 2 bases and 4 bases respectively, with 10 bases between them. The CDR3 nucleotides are TGTGCCATCAGTGAGGGACAGCTCGCAGATACGCAGTATTTT. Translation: CAISEGQLADTQYF.